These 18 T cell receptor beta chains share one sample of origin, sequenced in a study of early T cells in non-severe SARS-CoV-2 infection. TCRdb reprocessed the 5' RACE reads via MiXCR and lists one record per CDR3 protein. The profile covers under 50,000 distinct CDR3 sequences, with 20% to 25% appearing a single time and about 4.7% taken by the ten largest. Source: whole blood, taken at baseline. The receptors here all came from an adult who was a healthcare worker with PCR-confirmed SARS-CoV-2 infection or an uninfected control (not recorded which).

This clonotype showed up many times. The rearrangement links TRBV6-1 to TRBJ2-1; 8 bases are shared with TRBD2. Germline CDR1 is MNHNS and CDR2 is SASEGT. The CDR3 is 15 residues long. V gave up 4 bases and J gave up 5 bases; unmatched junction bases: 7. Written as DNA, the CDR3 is TGTGCCAGCAGTGTCAGGGTCGGGGGGGACAATGAGCAGTTCTTC. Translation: CASSVRVGGDNEQFF.

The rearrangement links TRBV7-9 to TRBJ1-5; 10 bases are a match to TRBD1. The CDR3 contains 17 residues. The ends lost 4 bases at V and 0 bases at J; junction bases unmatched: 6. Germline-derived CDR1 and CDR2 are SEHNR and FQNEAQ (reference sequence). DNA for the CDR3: TGTGCCAGCAGCTCGGAGACAGGGGGCCCTAGCAATCAGCCCCAGCATTTT. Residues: CASSSETGGPSNQPQHF.

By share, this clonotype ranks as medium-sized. CDR3 in amino acids: CASSSGTSTDTQYF. The CDR3 coding sequence is TGTGCCAGCAGCTCAGGGACTAGCACAGATACGCAGTATTTT. The chain couples TRBV11-2 to TRBJ2-3; D possibly corresponds to TRBD2 (6 bases). CDR1 is SGHAT, CDR2 FQNNGV, per germline. The V end lost 4 bases, the J end lost 0 bases, and 8 bases lay between the germline ends. This CDR3 is 14 amino acids long. Based on the CDR3 plus reference TRBV11-2 and TRBJ2-3, the full variable domain is EAGVAQSPRYKIIEKRQSVAFWCNPISGHATLYWYQQILGQGPKLLIQFQNNGVVDDSQLPKDRFSAERLKGVDSTLKIQPAKLEDSAVYLCASSSGTSTDTQYFGPGTRLTVL.

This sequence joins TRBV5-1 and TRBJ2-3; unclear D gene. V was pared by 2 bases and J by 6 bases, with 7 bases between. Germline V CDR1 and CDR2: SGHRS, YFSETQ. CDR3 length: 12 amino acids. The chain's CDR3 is CASSFQDDTQYF. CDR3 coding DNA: TGCGCCAGCAGCTTCCAGGACGATACGCAGTATTTT.

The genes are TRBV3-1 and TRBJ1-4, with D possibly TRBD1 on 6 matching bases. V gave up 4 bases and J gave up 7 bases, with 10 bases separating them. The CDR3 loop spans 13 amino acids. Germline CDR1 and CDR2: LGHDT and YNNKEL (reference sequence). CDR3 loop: CASSRRGAEKLFF. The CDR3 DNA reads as TGTGCCAGCAGCCGTAGGGGGGCTGAAAAACTGTTTTTT. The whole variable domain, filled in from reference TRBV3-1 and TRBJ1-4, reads DTAVSQTPKYLVTQMGNDKSIKCEQNLGHDTMYWYKQDSKKFLKIMFSYNNKELIINETVPNRFSPKSPDKAHLNLHINSLELGDSAVYFCASSRRGAEKLFFGSGTQLSVL.

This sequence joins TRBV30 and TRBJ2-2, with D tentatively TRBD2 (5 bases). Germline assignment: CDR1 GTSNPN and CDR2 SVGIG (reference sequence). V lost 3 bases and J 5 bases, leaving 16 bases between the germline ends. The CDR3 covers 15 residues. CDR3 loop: CAWRSLSGTTGELFF. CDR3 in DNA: TGTGCCTGGAGGTCTCTAAGCGGAACAACCGGGGAGCTGTTTTTT.

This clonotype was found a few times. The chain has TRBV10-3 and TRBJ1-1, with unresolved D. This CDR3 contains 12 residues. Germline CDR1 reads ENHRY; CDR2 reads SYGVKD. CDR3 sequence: CAAASGMTEAFF. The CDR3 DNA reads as TGTGCGGCCGCCTCCGGGATGACTGAAGCTTTCTTT.

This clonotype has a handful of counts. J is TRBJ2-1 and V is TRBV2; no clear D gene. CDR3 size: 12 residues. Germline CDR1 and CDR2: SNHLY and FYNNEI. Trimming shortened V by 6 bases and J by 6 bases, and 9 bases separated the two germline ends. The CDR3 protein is CASSPFLNEQFF. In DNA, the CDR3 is TGTGCCAGCAGCCCGTTTCTCAATGAGCAGTTCTTC.

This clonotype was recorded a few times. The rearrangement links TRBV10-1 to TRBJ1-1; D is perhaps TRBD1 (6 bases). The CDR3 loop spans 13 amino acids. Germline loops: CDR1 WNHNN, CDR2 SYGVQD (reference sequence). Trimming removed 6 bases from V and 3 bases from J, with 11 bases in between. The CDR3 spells CASSYREDTEAFF. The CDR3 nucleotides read TGCGCCAGCAGCTACAGGGAGGACACTGAAGCTTTCTTT.

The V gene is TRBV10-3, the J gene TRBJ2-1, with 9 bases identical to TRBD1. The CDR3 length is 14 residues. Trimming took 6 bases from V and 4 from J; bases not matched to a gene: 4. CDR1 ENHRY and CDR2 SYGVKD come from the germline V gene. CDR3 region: CAISRDRDYNEQFF. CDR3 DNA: TGTGCCATCAGCCGGGACAGGGATTACAATGAGCAGTTCTTC.

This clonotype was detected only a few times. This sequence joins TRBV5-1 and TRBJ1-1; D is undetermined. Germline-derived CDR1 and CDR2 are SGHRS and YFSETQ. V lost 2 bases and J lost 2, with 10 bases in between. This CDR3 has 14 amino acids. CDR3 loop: CASSLSGSNTEAFF. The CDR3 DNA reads TGCGCCAGCAGCTTATCGGGATCAAACACTGAAGCTTTCTTT.

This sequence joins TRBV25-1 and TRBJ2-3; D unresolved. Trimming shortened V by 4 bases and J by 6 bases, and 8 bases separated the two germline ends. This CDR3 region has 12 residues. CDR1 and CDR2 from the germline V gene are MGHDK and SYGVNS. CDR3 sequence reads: CASSVLGDTQYF. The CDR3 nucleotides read TGTGCCAGCAGTGTGTTAGGGGATACGCAGTATTTT.

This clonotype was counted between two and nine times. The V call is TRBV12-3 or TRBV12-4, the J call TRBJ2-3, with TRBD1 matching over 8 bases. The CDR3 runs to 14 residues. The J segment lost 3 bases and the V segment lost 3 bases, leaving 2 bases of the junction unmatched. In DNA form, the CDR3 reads TGTGCCAGCAGTTTGGGACAGGTAACAGATACGCAGTATTTT. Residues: CASSLGQVTDTQYF.

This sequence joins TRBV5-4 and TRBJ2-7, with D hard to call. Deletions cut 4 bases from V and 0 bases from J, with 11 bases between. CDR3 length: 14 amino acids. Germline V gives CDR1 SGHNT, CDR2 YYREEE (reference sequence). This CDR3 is CASSPGRYSYEQYF. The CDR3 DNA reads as TGTGCCAGCAGCCCAGGACGTTACTCCTACGAGCAGTACTTC.

DNA of the CDR3: TGTGCCAGCAGCAAAACCGAAGGGACGCCCGGGCGGAATCAGCCCCAGCATTTT. Its protein is CASSKTEGTPGRNQPQHF. The chain is built from TRBV6-6 and TRBJ1-5; a possible D gene is TRBD1 (5 bases). This CDR3 region has 18 residues. The V end lost 6 bases, the J end lost 4 bases, and 25 bases lay between the germline ends. Looked up from germline, CDR1 is MNHNY and CDR2 is SVGAGI (reference sequence).

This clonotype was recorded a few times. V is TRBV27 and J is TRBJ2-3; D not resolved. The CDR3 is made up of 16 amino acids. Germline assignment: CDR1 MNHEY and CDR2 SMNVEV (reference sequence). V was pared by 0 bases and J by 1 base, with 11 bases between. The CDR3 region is CASSLSSGLGTDTQYF. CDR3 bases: TGTGCCAGCAGTTTATCGTCCGGGCTTGGCACAGATACGCAGTATTTT.

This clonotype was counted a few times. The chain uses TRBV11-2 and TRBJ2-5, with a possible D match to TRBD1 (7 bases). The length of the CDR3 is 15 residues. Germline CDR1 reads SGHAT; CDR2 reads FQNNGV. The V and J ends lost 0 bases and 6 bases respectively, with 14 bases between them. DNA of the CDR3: TGTGCCAGCAGCTTAGACCCTGCAGGGGGGAAGACCCAGTACTTC. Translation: CASSLDPAGGKTQYF. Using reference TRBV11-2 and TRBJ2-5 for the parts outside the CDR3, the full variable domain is EAGVAQSPRYKIIEKRQSVAFWCNPISGHATLYWYQQILGQGPKLLIQFQNNGVVDDSQLPKDRFSAERLKGVDSTLKIQPAKLEDSAVYLCASSLDPAGGKTQYFGPGTRLLVL.

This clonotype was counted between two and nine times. The CDR3 DNA sequence: TGTGCCAGCAGCTTAGCGGGGGGGACTAAGTACGAGCAGTACTTC. Translation: CASSLAGGTKYEQYF. The rearrangement uses TRBV7-2 and TRBJ2-7; 7 bases fit TRBD2. V shed 0 bases and J 4 bases; nucleotides not matched to a gene: 6. The CDR3 totals 15 residues. Looked up from germline, CDR1 is SGHTA and CDR2 is FQGNSA.